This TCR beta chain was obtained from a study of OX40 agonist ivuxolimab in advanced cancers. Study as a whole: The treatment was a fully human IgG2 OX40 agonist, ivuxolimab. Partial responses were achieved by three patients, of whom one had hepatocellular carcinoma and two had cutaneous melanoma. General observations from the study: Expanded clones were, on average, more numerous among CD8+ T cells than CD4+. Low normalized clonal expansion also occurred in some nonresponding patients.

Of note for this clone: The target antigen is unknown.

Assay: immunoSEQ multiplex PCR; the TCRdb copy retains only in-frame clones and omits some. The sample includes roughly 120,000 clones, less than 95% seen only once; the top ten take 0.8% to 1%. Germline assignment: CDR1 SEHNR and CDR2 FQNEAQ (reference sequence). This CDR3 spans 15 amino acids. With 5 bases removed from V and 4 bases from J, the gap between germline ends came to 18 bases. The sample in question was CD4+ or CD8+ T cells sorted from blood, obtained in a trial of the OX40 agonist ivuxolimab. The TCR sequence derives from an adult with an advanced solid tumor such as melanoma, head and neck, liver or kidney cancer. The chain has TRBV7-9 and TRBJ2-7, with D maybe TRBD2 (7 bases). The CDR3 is CASSGGVQGFYEQYF. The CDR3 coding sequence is TGTGCCAGCAGCGGGGGGGTACAGGGTTTTTACGAGCAGTACTTC.